Listed here are 21 T cell receptor beta chains from one sample, sequenced in a study of molecular identifiers for immune sequencing clone quantification. TCRdb re-analysed the PCR reads in MiXCR, keeping a single row per CDR3 protein. The table lists around 89,000 distinct CDR3 sequences, around 20% of them singletons. The sample was naive CD8+ T cells from blood, with Jurkat cell RNA spiked in. As to subset: FACS-sorted CD8+CD4-CCR7+CD45RA+ naive T cells. These TCRs come from a human donor in good health. Some libraries in this study had Jurkat cell RNA spiked in.

This clonotype has a count of ten or more. J is TRBJ1-1 and V is TRBV6-5; 7 positions match TRBD1. Germline V gives CDR1 MNHEY, CDR2 SVGAGI. V lost 2 bases and J lost 2; bases outside the gene matches: 8. This CDR3 has 16 residues. The CDR3 nucleotides read TGTGCCAGCAGTTACCTACCTGGGACAGAAAACACTGAAGCTTTCTTT. Amino acid sequence: CASSYLPGTENTEAFF.

This clonotype was detected many times. V is TRBV10-3 and J is TRBJ2-7; TRBD2 aligns across 11 bases. This CDR3 spans 15 amino acids. The germline V gene has CDR1 ENHRY and CDR2 SYGVKD. V lost 0 bases to trimming and J lost 6 bases; unmatched junction nucleotides: 4. CDR3 coding DNA: TGTGCCATCAGTGAGTCAGAGACTAGCGGGGCCGAGCAGTACTTC. It yields the protein CAISESETSGAEQYF.

With regard to this clonotype: Possible read error: a much larger clone is one base away. This chain uses TRBV20-1 with TRBJ2-1; perhaps TRBD2 as D (6 bases). V lost 5 bases to trimming and J lost 3 bases, with 14 bases between them. The CDR3 sequence is 14 residues long. Germline CDR1 and CDR2: DFQATT and SNEGSKA (reference sequence). The CDR3 DNA sequence: TGCAGTGCTGGGTCTCGGGAGCGCTACAATGAGCAGTTCTTC. Its translation is CSAGSRERYNEQFF.

There are many counts of this clonotype. V is TRBV29-1 and J is TRBJ1-1; no clear D. The germline V gene encodes CDR1 SQVTM and CDR2 ANQGSEA. CDR3 length: 13 residues. The V end lost 7 bases, the J end lost 3 bases, and 15 bases lay between the germline ends. CDR3 nucleotide sequence: TGCAGCGCTGGTGGCGGCAGCTACACTGAAGCTTTCTTT. Its translation is CSAGGGSYTEAFF.

This clonotype was observed at least ten times. The chain joins TRBV15 to TRBJ2-3, with unresolved D. The CDR3 covers 14 residues. Trimming took 0 bases from V and 1 from J, leaving 5 bases between them. The germline CDR1 and CDR2 sequences are LNHNV and YYDKDF (reference sequence). The CDR3 sequence: CATSRDLGTDTQYF. CDR3 in DNA: TGTGCCACCAGCAGAGATTTAGGCACAGATACGCAGTATTTT.

The table lists this clonotype with many counts. The V and J genes are TRBV20-1 and TRBJ1-5, with D hard to call. Trimming took 3 bases from V and 1 from J, leaving 13 bases between them. The CDR3 contains 15 residues. Germline V CDR1 and CDR2: DFQATT, SNEGSKA (reference sequence). The CDR3: CSARISAASNQPQHF. CDR3 DNA sequence: TGCAGTGCTAGGATATCGGCCGCGAGCAATCAGCCCCAGCATTTT.

This clonotype was seen ten or more times. The genes are TRBV4-3 and TRBJ2-3; 7 nucleotides line up with TRBD1. V trimming: 0 bases; J trimming: 4 bases; junction bases outside the gene matches: 13. Germline V gene lookup returns CDR1 LGHNA and CDR2 YSLEER. The CDR3 runs 18 residues. CDR3 sequence (DNA): TGCGCCAGCAGCCAAGACCGAACGACAGGGCTCGGCGCAGATACGCAGTATTTT. This encodes CASSQDRTTGLGADTQYF.

There are many counts of this clonotype. J is TRBJ2-5 and V is TRBV20-1; unclear D gene. The CDR3 consists of 15 residues. Trimming removed 3 bases at V and 5 bases at J, with 19 bases between. The germline V gene has CDR1 DFQATT and CDR2 SNEGSKA (reference sequence). In DNA form, the CDR3 reads TGCAGTGCTAGGCGAAACCTGGAGAAAACGGAGACCCAGTACTTC. Translated: CSARRNLEKTETQYF.

About this clonotype: With a much larger clone just one base away, this may be a read error. The final CDR3 position lacks the conserved phenylalanine or tryptophan, pointing to a likely read error. This rearrangement joins TRBV28 to TRBJ1-1; a possible D gene is TRBD1 (6 bases). Germline V CDR1 and CDR2: MDHEN, SYDVKM. V was trimmed by 3 bases and J by 0 bases, leaving 17 bases between them. The length of the CDR3 is 17 residues. The CDR3 nucleotides read TGTGCCAGCAGTTTTTCCCTTTCGGACAGTATGAACACTGAAGCTTTCGTT. This gives the protein CASSFSLSDSMNTEAFV.

In the case of this clonotype: This may be a read error, as it is one base from a much larger clone. J is TRBJ2-2 and V is TRBV9; TRBD2 matches 8 bases. The ends lost 4 bases at V and 4 bases at J; junction bases unmatched: 9. CDR1 and CDR2 (germline): SGDLS, YYNGEE. This CDR3 has 16 residues. CDR3 region: CASSLRTSRATGELFF. In nucleotides, the CDR3 is TGTGCCAGCAGCCTAAGGACTAGCAGGGCCACCGGGGAGCTGTTTTTT.

This clonotype has at least ten counts. The chain is built from TRBV9 and TRBJ2-3, with a tentative D call TRBD1 (5 bases). In germline, CDR1 is SGDLS, CDR2 YYNGEE. This CDR3 has 11 amino acids. V was pared by 3 bases and J by 10 bases, with 9 bases between. The CDR3 loop reads CASSAGSAQYF. For the CDR3, the DNA is TGTGCCAGCAGCGCAGGGTCAGCGCAGTATTTT.

This clonotype was counted many times. This rearrangement joins TRBV7-2 to TRBJ1-1; 9 bases map to TRBD1. CDR1 SGHTA and CDR2 FQGNSA come from the germline V gene. J lost 5 bases, V lost 3 bases, and 7 bases had no gene match. The CDR3 consists of 15 residues. CDR3 region: CASSFSTGGATEAFF. CDR3 nucleotides: TGTGCCAGCAGCTTTTCTACAGGGGGCGCGACTGAAGCTTTCTTT. Full variable domain (rest looked up from reference TRBV7-2 and TRBJ1-1): GAGVSQSPSNKVTEKGKDVELRCDPISGHTALYWYRQSLGQGLEFLIYFQGNSAPDKSGLPSDRFSAERTGGSVSTLTIQRTQQEDSAVYLCASSFSTGGATEAFFGQGTRLTVV.

In the case of this clonotype: The junction departs from the called germline gene at one end, perhaps through a read error. The chain couples TRBV7-2 to TRBJ2-1; maybe TRBD1 (5 bases). This CDR3 spans 15 amino acids. Germline V CDR1 and CDR2: SGHTA, FQGNSA. The CDR3 region is CAGSLVRDSYNEQFF. The CDR3 DNA follows: TGTGCCGGCAGCTTAGTACGAGACAGCTACAATGAGCAGTTCTTC.

This clonotype has at least ten counts. The chain employs TRBV19 and TRBJ1-5; no definite D call. Looked up from germline, CDR1 is LNHDA and CDR2 is SQIVND (reference sequence). V was cut by 4 bases and J by 3 bases, with 16 bases left in between. There are 16 residues in the CDR3. Written as DNA, the CDR3 is TGTGCCAGTAGTACCGGTGGCAGGAGCTACAATCAGCCCCAGCATTTT. Protein sequence: CASSTGGRSYNQPQHF.

This clonotype was counted at least ten times. V usage is TRBV29-1 and J usage is TRBJ2-3; 9 bases match TRBD2. From germline, CDR1 is SQVTM and CDR2 ANQGSEA. V dropped 4 bases and J dropped 5; count of bases not matched to a gene: 10. The CDR3 is 15 amino acids. CDR3 region: CSVGLAGGPGDTQYF. The CDR3, as DNA: TGCAGCGTTGGTTTGGCGGGAGGGCCCGGAGATACGCAGTATTTT.

V is TRBV30 and J is TRBJ1-1, with a weak D call TRBD1 (6 bases). The CDR3 loop spans 13 amino acids. In germline, CDR1 is GTSNPN, CDR2 SVGIG (reference sequence). Trimming removed 0 bases at V and 6 bases at J, with 11 bases between. DNA of the CDR3: TGTGCCTGGAGTGTTGGGGGGCCCGCTGAAGCTTTCTTT. Protein product: CAWSVGGPAEAFF.

This clonotype occurred many times. This chain connects TRBV29-1 to TRBJ2-2; D not certain. The germline V gene encodes CDR1 SQVTM and CDR2 ANQGSEA. Trimming took off 5 bases at V and 4 bases at J, with 8 bases between the two ends. This CDR3 has 12 residues. CDR3 sequence (DNA): TGCAGCGTTACGGGCAGCACCGGGGAGCTGTTTTTT. It is translated as CSVTGSTGELFF.

With respect to this clonotype: A single base separates this from a much larger clone, so it may be a read error. The chain recombines TRBV10-2 with TRBJ2-3; a possible D gene is TRBD1 (5 bases). This CDR3 contains 15 residues. The germline V gene encodes CDR1 WSHSY and CDR2 SAAADI. The CDR3 nucleotides read TGCGCCAGCAGTGAGTGGCGGACCAAGACAGATACGCGGTATTTT. Protein product: CASSEWRTKTDTRYF.

The sample holds many counts of this clonotype. The gene calls are TRBV5-8 and TRBJ1-6, with unresolved D. CDR1 and CDR2 (germline): SGHTS, YDEGEE. The CDR3 loop spans 18 amino acids. Trimming shortened V by 1 base and J by 0 bases, and 14 bases separated the two germline ends. The CDR3 bases are TGTGCCAGCAGCTTGAAGTTGGTCAGCAGCTCCTATAATTCACCCCTCCACTTT. It encodes CASSLKLVSSSYNSPLHF. Full variable domain (missing parts from reference TRBV5-8 and TRBJ1-6): EAGVTQSPTHLIKTRGQQATLRCSPISGHTSVYWYQQALGLGLQFLLWYDEGEERNRGNFPPRFSGRQFPNYSSELNVNALELEDSALYLCASSLKLVSSSYNSPLHFGNGTRLTVT.

This clonotype was observed many times. CDR3 sequence: CASRPPGFSSYNEQFF. The CDR3 nucleotides read TGTGCCAGTAGGCCTCCGGGCTTCAGCTCCTACAATGAGCAGTTCTTC. The chain uses TRBV19 and TRBJ2-1; no clear D gene. Looked up from germline, CDR1 is LNHDA and CDR2 is SQIVND (reference sequence). Trimming shortened V by 6 bases and J by 0 bases, and 15 bases separated the two germline ends. The CDR3 has 16 residues.

This clonotype occurred many times. The chain recombines TRBV12-3 or TRBV12-4 with TRBJ2-3; D is unresolved. The V gene lost 1 base and the J gene lost 6 bases, with 8 bases spanning the gap. The CDR3 length is 13 residues. The CDR3 is CASSLGVRDTQYF. The CDR3 coding sequence is TGTGCCAGCAGTTTAGGGGTACGCGATACGCAGTATTTT.